The 5 T cell receptor beta chains given below trace back to one sample, sequenced in a study of T cell responses to AZD1222 COVID-19 vaccine. The protocol was immunoSEQ multiplex PCR, while the TCRdb copy is restricted to in-frame clones and leaves out a portion. The sample yields around 160,000 clones, 90% to 95% seen once. Sequencing used peripheral blood, obtained 28 days after the second AZD1222 dose. The receptors come from an adult who received the AZD1222 COVID-19 vaccine.

This clone has just one count. The chain links TRBV2 to TRBJ1-4; D is ambiguous. V lost 3 bases and J 7 bases, leaving 6 bases between the germline ends. The CDR3 length is 12 residues. CDR1 and CDR2 (germline): SNHLY, FYNNEI. DNA of the CDR3: TGTGCCAGCAGTGACCGGGGTGAAAAACTGTTTTTT. Protein product: CASSDRGEKLFF. Looking up the rest from reference TRBV2 and TRBJ1-4 gives the full variable domain: EPEVTQTPSHQVTQMGQEVILRCVPISNHLYFYWYRQILGQKVEFLVSFYNNEISEKSEIFDDQFSVERPDGSNFTLKIRSTKLEDSAMYFCASSDRGEKLFFGSGTQLSVL.

The J gene is TRBJ1-6, the V gene TRBV12-3 or TRBV12-4; D gene uncertain. The CDR3 runs to 13 residues. Trimming removed 1 base at V and 7 bases at J, with 5 bases between. In nucleotides, the CDR3 is TGTGCCAGCAGTTTAGGCGGGAATTCACCCCTCCACTTT. It encodes CASSLGGNSPLHF.

The V gene is TRBV6-6, the J gene TRBJ1-2; D gene uncertain. The CDR3 is 13 amino acids. Trimming took off 2 bases at V and 4 bases at J, with 8 bases between the two ends. Germline CDR1 MNHNY, CDR2 SVGAGI (reference sequence). As DNA, the CDR3 is TGTGCCAGCAGTTACGAGGGCGTCTATGGCTACACCTTC. It specifies CASSYEGVYGYTF.

This chain connects TRBV27 to TRBJ1-1, with a weak D call TRBD1 (6 bases). This CDR3 contains 14 residues. CDR1 is MNHEY and CDR2 is SMNVEV in the germline V gene (reference sequence). The V end was cut by 6 bases, the J end by 2 bases, with 13 bases between. The CDR3 coding sequence is TGTGCCAGCAGGGATCTGGACAGAAACACTGAAGCTTTCTTT. Protein sequence: CASRDLDRNTEAFF.

The rearrangement joins TRBV7-9 to TRBJ1-3, with 9 positions matching TRBD1. The CDR3 extends over 17 amino acids. Losses at the gene ends were 5 bases for V and 6 bases for J; bases not matched to a gene: 14. Germline V lookup: CDR1 SEHNR, CDR2 FQNEAQ (reference sequence). In DNA form, the CDR3 reads TGTGCCAGCAGCCAAATAGCCGGGACAGGGTTCGTAAACACCATATATTTT. Amino acids: CASSQIAGTGFVNTIYF.